This T cell receptor beta chain stems from a study of CD4 T cells in relation to SARS-CoV-2 and coronaviruses. Produced via immunoSEQ multiplex PCR; TCRdb's table is partial and in-frame only. The table records approximately 50,000 clones, about 92% of them present only once. The CDR3 sequence is 13 residues long. CDR1 is MNHEY, CDR2 SVGAGI, per germline. Deletions cut 5 bases from V and 3 bases from J, with 11 bases between. Source material: naive CD4+ T cells from PBMCs. Regarding subset: naive CD4+ T cells isolated by negative enrichment. This chain links TRBV6-5 with TRBJ2-7, with no clear D. The TCR was taken from an adult with COVID-19. The CDR3 nucleotides are TGTGCCAGCAGTCCCCCTGGGGTCTACGAGCAGTACTTC. It specifies CASSPPGVYEQYF.